This record concerns one T cell receptor beta chain sequence. Its antigen is currently unknown. Deep-level assay runs were performed. The data were produced by immunoSEQ multiplex PCR, yet TCRdb's version contains in-frame clones alone and is incomplete. The table has some 1,900,000 clones, about 95% seen once. This entry comes from a study of shared clonotypes between healthy human individuals. Overall study context: A couple of women and a few men aged 18 to 49 made up the donors. Study observations and caveats: Clonotypes shared by all four sorted-subset donors had higher generation probabilities than non-shared clonotypes.

CD45RO-negative, CCR7-positively selected cells formed the naive CD8 fraction, excluding terminally differentiated effector memory CD45RA+ cells. The specimen sequenced was naive CD8+ T cells sorted from blood. The sequence was obtained from a man between 18 and 29 years old in good health.

CDR3 nucleotide sequence: TGTGCCAGCAGTTTATTAACACCGAAAGAGACAGAACGATTCTCCTACGAGCAGTACTTC. Its protein is CASSLLTPKETERFSYEQYF. The chain carries TRBV28 and TRBJ2-7; tentatively, D is TRBD1 (5 bases). The length of the CDR3 is 20 residues. V dropped 1 base and J dropped 0 bases, with 25 bases sitting between them. Germline V gene lookup returns CDR1 MDHEN and CDR2 SYDVKM.